A selection of T cell receptor beta chains follows, all from one sample in a study of blood T cell repertoires in COVID-19. Measured with immunoSEQ multiplex PCR; TCRdb has only the in-frame clones, and not every one. Here the sample spans roughly 500,000 clones, about 88% being singletons. Sequenced material: peripheral blood. The receptors come from a man aged 18 to 29 with COVID-19, enrolled during active disease. Each CDR3 is given with its conserved first and last residue. D genes are given only for firm matches. Not every row has a clone size; where given, it reads once, few, many or a size class.

TRBJ2-1 | TRBV24-1 | . | TRBD2 | CATSDSLSGRSSYNEQFF | TGTGCCACCAGTGACTCTCTGAGCGGGAGGAGCTCCTACAATGAGCAGTTCTTC
TRBJ2-1 | TRBV6-5 | once | TRBD2 | CASTRAGDYNEQFF | TGTGCCAGCACCAGAGCGGGGGATTACAATGAGCAGTTCTTC
TRBJ2-3 | TRBV5-1 | . | . | CASSLARIQGDTQYF | TGCGCCAGCAGCTTGGCCCGGATCCAGGGGGATACGCAGTATTTT
TRBJ2-2 | TRBV27 | . | . | CASSFQSVRDTGELFF | TGTGCCAGCAGTTTCCAGTCTGTGCGGGACACCGGGGAGCTGTTTTTT
TRBJ2-1 | TRBV11-3 | . | TRBD2 | CASSGGAYNEQFF | TGTGCCAGCAGTGGGGGGGCCTACAATGAGCAGTTCTTC
TRBJ2-3 | TRBV11-3 | . | TRBD2 | CASSQREGVTDTQYF | TGTGCCAGCAGTCAGCGGGAGGGCGTCACAGATACGCAGTATTTT
TRBJ2-7 | TRBV11-3 | . | . | CASSATSFVVEQYF | TGTGCCAGCAGCGCAACTAGCTTTGTTGTCGAGCAGTACTTC
TRBJ2-1 | TRBV7-6 | . | TRBD2 | CASSSWGLAGHNEQFF | TGTGCCAGCAGCTCTTGGGGACTAGCGGGACACAATGAGCAGTTCTTC
TRBJ2-7 | TRBV7-9 | . | . | CASSFDSREQYF | TGTGCCAGCAGCTTTGACAGCCGGGAGCAGTACTTC
TRBJ2-2 | TRBV19 | . | . | CASSRKTGRVTGELFF | TGTGCCAGTAGTAGAAAAACAGGGCGGGTCACCGGGGAGCTGTTTTTT